The 21 T cell receptor beta chains listed next were all sequenced from one sample in a study of blood T cell repertoires in COVID-19. Clones were sequenced by immunoSEQ multiplex PCR, and TCRdb holds only the in-frame ones, with some missing. The data hold around 200,000 clones, with 80% to 85% observed a single time. The sequenced sample was peripheral blood. These TCRs come from a human donor in a cohort sampled during active COVID-19.

The rearrangement uses TRBV5-1 and TRBJ2-5, with 9 bases aligning to TRBD2. The CDR3 extends over 18 amino acids. V lost 4 bases to trimming and J lost 1 base; unmatched junction nucleotides: 14. CDR1 and CDR2 from the germline V gene are SGHRS and YFSETQ. This CDR3 is CASSTHSLAGKLQETQYF. In DNA form, the CDR3 reads TGCGCCAGCAGCACCCACTCACTAGCGGGCAAGCTCCAAGAGACCCAGTACTTC.

The chain recombines TRBV18 with TRBJ1-1; TRBD1 matches 7 bases. The germline V gene has CDR1 KGHSH and CDR2 LQKENI. The CDR3 totals 16 residues. V lost 0 bases and J lost 5; bases outside the gene matches: 9. The CDR3, as DNA: TGTGCCAGCTCACCACCCTTGCTTCAGGGGGGAACTGAAGCTTTCTTT. Translation gives CASSPPLLQGGTEAFF.

J is TRBJ1-4 and V is TRBV27; 12 bases align to TRBD1. Germline V CDR1 and CDR2: MNHEY, SMNVEV (reference sequence). The CDR3 runs to 16 residues. V gave up 8 bases and J gave up 3 bases; unmatched junction bases: 7. CDR3 in DNA: TGTGCCAGCCGGGGACAGGGGGCGATAGCTAATGAAAAACTGTTTTTT. This gives the protein CASRGQGAIANEKLFF.

J is TRBJ2-7 and V is TRBV3-1 (or the pseudogene TRBV3-2); 9 bases agree with TRBD1. The CDR3 sequence is 15 residues long. Per germline, CDR1 LGHDT and CDR2 YNNKEL (reference sequence). V lost 4 bases and J lost 7; bases outside the gene matches: 11. The CDR3: CASSPRNRGRVEQYF. The CDR3, as DNA: TGTGCCAGCAGCCCCCGGAACAGGGGGCGCGTAGAGCAGTACTTC.

This chain uses TRBV7-9 with TRBJ1-4, with a weak D call TRBD1 (5 bases). Germline V CDR1 and CDR2: SEHNR, FQNEAQ (reference sequence). The length of the CDR3 is 16 residues. V shed 2 bases and J shed 3 bases, with 13 bases lying between them. The CDR3 spells CASSLPRGRANEKLFF. The CDR3 coding sequence is TGTGCCAGCAGCTTACCGCGCGGCAGGGCTAATGAAAAACTGTTTTTT. The full variable domain, its missing parts supplied by reference TRBV7-9 and TRBJ1-4, is DTGVSQNPRHKITKRGQNVTFRCDPISEHNRLYWYRQTLGQGPEFLTYFQNEAQLEKSRLLSDRFSAERPKGSFSTLEIQRTEQGDSAMYLCASSLPRGRANEKLFFGSGTQLSVL.

This clone showed up just once. The V gene is TRBV15, the J gene TRBJ2-5; a weak D match, TRBD1 (6 bases). The CDR3 loop spans 16 amino acids. Germline assignment: CDR1 LNHNV and CDR2 YYDKDF (reference sequence). V was pared by 5 bases and J by 0 bases, with 16 bases between. The CDR3 spells CATSPRDTLYQETQYF. The CDR3 nucleotides are TGTGCCACCAGCCCAAGGGACACCTTGTACCAAGAGACCCAGTACTTC.

The V and J genes are TRBV28 and TRBJ1-1; D call uncertain. The ends were cut back, 6 bases at V and 4 bases at J, with 9 bases in the middle. In germline, CDR1 is MDHEN, CDR2 SYDVKM. The CDR3 runs to 12 residues. The CDR3 sequence: CASRRRGTEAFF. The CDR3 DNA follows: TGTGCCAGCAGAAGACGGGGCACTGAAGCTTTCTTT.

This clone occurred a few times. The J gene is TRBJ2-7, the V gene TRBV4-1; 10 bases are a match to TRBD2. J lost 2 bases, V lost 4 bases, and 5 bases had no gene match. The CDR3 consists of 15 residues. Germline V gene lookup returns CDR1 MGHRA and CDR2 YSYEKL. The DNA for the CDR3 is TGCGCCAGCAGCCGCGACGGGACTAGCGCCTACGAGCAGTACTTC. Amino acid sequence: CASSRDGTSAYEQYF.

V gene TRBV19 combines with J gene TRBJ1-1; tentatively, D is TRBD1 (6 bases). The V and J ends lost 5 bases and 4 bases respectively, with 14 bases between them. The CDR3 covers 14 residues. The V gene's germline CDR1 is LNHDA and CDR2 SQIVND (reference sequence). The CDR3, as DNA: TGTGCCAGTAGTTACAGGGCGAAATTCACTGAAGCTTTCTTT. Amino acids: CASSYRAKFTEAFF.

This clone was counted between two and nine times. The chain has TRBV7-2 and TRBJ2-7, with 7 nucleotides matching TRBD1. CDR1 and CDR2 (germline): SGHTA, FQGNSA. The CDR3 length is 12 residues. The CDR3 nucleotides are TGTGCGTCGGGACAGAGCTCCTACGAGCAGTACTTC. Its translation is CASGQSSYEQYF.

The genes are TRBV24-1 and TRBJ2-1; a possible D gene is TRBD2 (6 bases). The CDR3 runs to 16 residues. Germline values: CDR1 KGHDR, CDR2 SFDVKD. Deletions cut 9 bases from V and 5 bases from J, with 22 bases between. The CDR3 sequence: CATAEGGTVLNNEQFF. CDR3 DNA: TGTGCCACCGCGGAGGGCGGGACGGTTCTCAACAATGAGCAGTTCTTC.

CDR3 sequence: CASSATGQGDSPLHF. The CDR3 DNA reads TGTGCCAGCAGCGCTACGGGACAGGGAGATTCACCCCTCCACTTT. The chain has TRBV7-9 and TRBJ1-6, with 9 bases aligning to TRBD1. The V segment lost 5 bases and the J segment 8 bases; nucleotides outside the gene matches: 7. Germline-derived CDR1 and CDR2 are SEHNR and FQNEAQ (reference sequence). CDR3 length: 15 residues.

The chain is built from TRBV7-2 and TRBJ2-6; D gene uncertain. V shed 1 base and J shed 0 bases, with 10 bases lying between them. The CDR3 spans 17 residues. Germline V CDR1 and CDR2: SGHTA, FQGNSA. The chain's CDR3 is CASSLVRWPSGANVLTF. In nucleotides, the CDR3 is TGTGCCAGCAGCTTAGTCCGTTGGCCCTCTGGGGCCAACGTCCTGACTTTC.

The V and J genes are TRBV9 and TRBJ1-2; 7 positions match TRBD1. In germline, CDR1 is SGDLS, CDR2 YYNGEE. The CDR3 consists of 14 residues. V shed 4 bases, J shed 0 bases, and the junction held 3 bases outside the gene matches. CDR3: CASSPQGTNYGYTF. CDR3 nucleotide sequence: TGTGCCAGCAGCCCACAGGGGACTAACTATGGCTACACCTTC.

The J gene is TRBJ2-7, the V gene TRBV27; D may be TRBD1 (6 bases). Germline loops: CDR1 MNHEY, CDR2 SMNVEV (reference sequence). The CDR3 contains 14 residues. The V end lost 4 bases, the J end lost 3 bases, and 13 bases lay between the germline ends. CDR3 amino acids: CASSSPTGNYEQYF. CDR3 sequence (DNA): TGTGCCAGCAGTTCCCCGACAGGTAACTACGAGCAGTACTTC.

This clone came up once. V usage is TRBV19 and J usage is TRBJ2-3; D is perhaps TRBD1 (5 bases). Germline assignment: CDR1 LNHDA and CDR2 SQIVND (reference sequence). The V and J ends lost 6 bases and 4 bases respectively, with 11 bases between them. This CDR3 contains 13 residues. The CDR3 is CASSPDSADTQYF. The DNA of the CDR3 is TGTGCCAGTAGCCCTGACAGCGCAGATACGCAGTATTTT.

This clone was recorded only once. The rearrangement joins TRBV14 to TRBJ2-4; TRBD2 matches 9 bases. Germline CDR1 SGHDN, CDR2 FVKESK. This CDR3 spans 15 amino acids. The junction had 3 bases not matched to a gene; V was cut back by 1 base and J by 5 bases. The DNA of the CDR3 is TGTGCCAGCAGCCAAGTTAGCGGGAGTCAAAACATTCAGTACTTC. It encodes CASSQVSGSQNIQYF.

This clone was seen a handful of times. The rearrangement links TRBV5-1 to TRBJ1-1, with a tentative D call TRBD1 (6 bases). Trimming left V 0 bases short and J 0 bases short, with 12 bases between. The CDR3 consists of 16 residues. Germline assignment: CDR1 SGHRS and CDR2 YFSETQ. Here the CDR3 reads CASSLAYRTVNTEAFF. Written as DNA, the CDR3 is TGCGCCAGCAGCTTGGCCTACAGGACAGTGAACACTGAAGCTTTCTTT.

The rearrangement links TRBV5-1 to TRBJ1-2, with D maybe TRBD1 (5 bases). The length of the CDR3 is 12 residues. Trimming took 1 base from V and 8 from J, leaving 9 bases between them. Per germline, CDR1 SGHRS and CDR2 YFSETQ. CDR3 nucleotides: TGCGCCAGCAGCTTGATAGGGGTCGGCTACACCTTC. Protein sequence: CASSLIGVGYTF.

The gene calls are TRBV11-2 and TRBJ2-3; D not resolved. With 4 bases removed from V and 4 bases from J, the gap between germline ends came to 9 bases. Germline CDR1 reads SGHAT; CDR2 reads FQNNGV. The CDR3 has 13 residues. The CDR3 loop reads CASSSLQPDTQYF. The CDR3 DNA sequence: TGTGCCAGCAGCTCCTTACAACCAGATACGCAGTATTTT.

The V and J genes are TRBV24-1 and TRBJ2-2; D remains unclear. The V end lost 3 bases, the J end lost 5 bases, and 12 bases lay between the germline ends. CDR1 is KGHDR and CDR2 is SFDVKD in the germline V gene. The CDR3 spans 15 residues. CDR3 loop: CATSDEKIKTGELFF. The CDR3, as DNA: TGTGCCACCAGTGATGAGAAAATCAAAACCGGGGAGCTGTTTTTT.